This T cell receptor (beta chain) stems from a study of metastatic and nonmetastatic thyroid tumors. TCRdb ran MiXCR on the PCR reads. Of 15,000 to 18,000 clones in the sample, around 3.8% were seen once. V was pared by 5 bases and J by 5 bases, with 7 bases of the junction left unmatched. CDR3 length: 15 residues. There were no patients who had received any treatment before thyroid surgery. The sequence was collected from a female donor with papillary thyroid cancer or a benign thyroid nodule (not recorded which). Some clones in this sample may be carry-over from other donors' samples. The material sequenced was tumor tissue. The V and J genes are TRBV12-3 or TRBV12-4 and TRBJ2-2; 8 positions agree with TRBD2. This CDR3 reads CASSPNIAGTGELFF. In DNA, the CDR3 is TGTGCCAGCAGTCCGAATATAGCGGGGACCGGGGAGCTGTTTTTT.